Listed below are T cell receptor beta chains from one sample, sequenced in a study of Tregs in tolerant kidney transplant recipients. The protocol was immunoSEQ multiplex PCR, while the TCRdb copy is restricted to in-frame clones and leaves out a portion. The sample consists of some 250,000 clones, about four fifths of them appearing once. The specimen was CD4+ T cells from blood. These receptors came from a human donor in good health. Each CDR3 is given with its conserved first and last residue. The order of the fields is CDR3 length, V gene, CDR3 protein.

length: 14; V: TRBV9; CDR3: CASSVVDRLSSYTF
length: 14; V: TRBV5-6; CDR3: CASSVARRADTQYF
length: 13; V: TRBV30; CDR3: CAWSNGLNEKLFF
length: 16; V: TRBV30; CDR3: CAWSAHGQGARDTQYF
length: 15; V: TRBV5-4; CDR3: CASSLDRGGYNEQFF
length: 15; V: TRBV5-4; CDR3: CASSLAGAGNQPQHF
length: 15; V: TRBV10-3; CDR3: CAIMGSGSGTGELFF
length: 19; V: TRBV23-1; CDR3: CASSQGKGTKPYADNEQFF
length: 15; V: TRBV30; CDR3: CAWVGTGSRGYGYTF
length: 14; V: TRBV9; CDR3: CASSAQGYGSGYTF
length: 16; V: TRBV18; CDR3: CASSPRILEGGTEAFF
length: 18; V: TRBV7-2; CDR3: CASSLASGLADHSYEQYF
length: 15; V: TRBV9; CDR3: CASSAQGAEGTEAFF
length: 14; V: TRBV4-1; CDR3: CASSPEGGQLEQYF
length: 14; V: TRBV11-2; CDR3: CASSPSGGLYGYTF
length: 14; V: TRBV7-8; CDR3: CASSLTTGAPGCTF
length: 15; V: TRBV2; CDR3: CASSSRQGRYNEQFF
length: 15; V: TRBV19; CDR3: CASSTRTGGVGGYTF
length: 14; V: TRBV4-1; CDR3: CASSQEGGTSTQYF
length: 12; V: TRBV7-8; CDR3: CASSLATAEQFF
length: 13; V: TRBV7-2; CDR3: CASGFQQYNEQFF
length: 12; V: TRBV30; CDR3: CAWAGTTYGYTF
length: 15; V: TRBV19; CDR3: CASSDPAGRTYEQYF
length: 16; V: TRBV18; CDR3: CASSVQTGNSGNTIYF
length: 16; V: TRBV7-9; CDR3: CASSLAGTGAGSPLHF
length: 14; V: TRBV27; CDR3: CASLDPGQGHGYTF
length: 17; V: TRBV5-4; CDR3: CASSLAWALAGGNEQFF
length: 12; V: TRBV29-1; CDR3: CSVTRQSYGYTF
length: 15; V: TRBV6-5; CDR3: CASSIQSATNEKLFF
length: 15; V: TRBV11-2; CDR3: CASSLGLAGSYEQYF
length: 15; V: TRBV2; CDR3: CASSRTSGSTDTQYF
length: 15; V: TRBV5-4; CDR3: CASRPTGLAYEQQYF
length: 14; V: TRBV5-1; CDR3: CASSLAVREETQYF
length: 13; V: TRBV7-2; CDR3: CASSFNSRREAFF
length: 15; V: TRBV6-1; CDR3: CASRPVAYGNTEAFF
length: 15; V: TRBV30; CDR3: CAWSSLDRLYTEAFF
length: 11; V: TRBV7-9; CDR3: CAIWTGNTIYF
length: 15; V: TRBV5-1; CDR3: CASGGTSGATDTQYF
length: 13; V: TRBV7-7; CDR3: CASSLERNTEAFF
length: 15; V: TRBV11-3; CDR3: CASSQRGENTDTQYF